This record looks at one TCR beta chain sequence and its context. The sample is drawn from a study of shared clonotypes between healthy human individuals. The CDR3 has 13 amino acids. CDR1 is SNHLY, CDR2 FYNNEI, per germline. V lost 10 bases to trimming and J lost 4 bases, with 16 bases between them. Clones were read by immunoSEQ multiplex PCR, and TCRdb kept only the in-frame ones, dropping some. Of 950,000 to 1,200,000 clones in the sample, about 80% were seen once. This chain uses TRBV2 with TRBJ1-2; maybe TRBD1 (5 bases). The receptor was isolated from a man aged 18 to 30 in good health. Some clones in this sample may be carry-over from other donors' samples. The sample was memory CD4+ T cells from PBMCs. As to subset: CD45RA-negative fraction. This chain's CDR3 is CATEVGALYGYTF. CDR3 in DNA: TGTGCCACCGAGGTCGGGGCCCTCTATGGCTACACCTTC.